This T cell receptor beta chain was captured in a study of T cells in Graves' hyperthyroidism and ophthalmopathy. This clonotype was recorded many times. The antigen is undetermined. The source material, RNA transcripts, was used to amplify TCR beta CDR3 regions. Using the HTBI primer set, a first-round RT-PCR was run on the TCR CDR3. Using its own MiXCR run on the multiplex PCR reads, TCRdb lists one record per CDR3 protein. The data show around 420,000 distinct CDR3 sequences, with approximately 14% seen just once and about 4.9% held by the top ten. Findings and caveats of the study: Expanded thyroid clonotypes (above 0.001) were mostly also found in blood.

Sequencing was carried out using blood. This sequence was found in a woman younger than 35 with Graves' hyperthyroidism.

CDR3 in amino acids: CASSRTSGPNYNEQFF. Here the CDR3 DNA reads TGTGCCAGCAGTCGGACTAGCGGACCGAACTACAATGAGCAGTTCTTC. The chain combines TRBV6-2 or TRBV6-3 with TRBJ2-1; TRBD2 matches 10 bases. CDR3 length: 16 residues. V lost 5 bases to trimming and J lost 3 bases; unmatched junction nucleotides: 7. CDR1 and CDR2 (germline): MNHEY, SVGEGT.